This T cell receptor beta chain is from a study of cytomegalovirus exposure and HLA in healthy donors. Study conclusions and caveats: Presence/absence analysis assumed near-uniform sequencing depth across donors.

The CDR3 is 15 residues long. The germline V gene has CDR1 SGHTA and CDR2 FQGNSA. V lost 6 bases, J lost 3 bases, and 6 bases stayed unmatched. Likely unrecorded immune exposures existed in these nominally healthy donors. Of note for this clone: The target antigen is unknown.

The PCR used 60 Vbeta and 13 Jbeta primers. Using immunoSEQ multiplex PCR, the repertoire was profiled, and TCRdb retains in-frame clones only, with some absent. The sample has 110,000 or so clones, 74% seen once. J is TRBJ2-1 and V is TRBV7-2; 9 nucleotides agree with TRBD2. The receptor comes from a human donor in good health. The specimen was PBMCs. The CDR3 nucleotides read TGTGCCAGCAGGGAGGGACTAGCAGGCTACAATGAGCAGTTCTTC. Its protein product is CASREGLAGYNEQFF. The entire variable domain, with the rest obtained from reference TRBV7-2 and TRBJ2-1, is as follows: GAGVSQSPSNKVTEKGKDVELRCDPISGHTALYWYRQSLGQGLEFLIYFQGNSAPDKSGLPSDRFSAERTGGSVSTLTIQRTQQEDSAVYLCASREGLAGYNEQFFGPGTRLTVL.